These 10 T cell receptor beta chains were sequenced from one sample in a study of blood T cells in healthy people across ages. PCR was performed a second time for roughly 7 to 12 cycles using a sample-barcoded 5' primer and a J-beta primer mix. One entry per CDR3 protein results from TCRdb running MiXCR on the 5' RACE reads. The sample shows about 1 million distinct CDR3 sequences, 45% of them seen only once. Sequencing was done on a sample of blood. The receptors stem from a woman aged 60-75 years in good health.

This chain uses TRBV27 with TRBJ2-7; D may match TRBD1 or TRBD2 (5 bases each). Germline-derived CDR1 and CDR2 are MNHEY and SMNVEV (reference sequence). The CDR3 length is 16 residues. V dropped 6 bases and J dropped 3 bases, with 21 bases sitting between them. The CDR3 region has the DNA TGTGCCAGCAGACCCCCGGGACCCATATCGCTCTACGAGCAGTACTTC. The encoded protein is CASRPPGPISLYEQYF.

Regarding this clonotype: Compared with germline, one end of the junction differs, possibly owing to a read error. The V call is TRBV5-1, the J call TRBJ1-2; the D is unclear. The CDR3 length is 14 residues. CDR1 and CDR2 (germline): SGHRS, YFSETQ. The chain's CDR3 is CASSLGPENYGYTF. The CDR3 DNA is TGCGCCAGCAGCTTGGGGCCAGAGAACTATGGTTACACCTTC.

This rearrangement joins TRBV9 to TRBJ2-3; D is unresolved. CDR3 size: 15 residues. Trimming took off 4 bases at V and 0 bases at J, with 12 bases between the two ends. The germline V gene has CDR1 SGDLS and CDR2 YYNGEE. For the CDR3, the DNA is TGTGCCAGCAGCCAACCGGACCCTAGCACAGATACGCAGTATTTT. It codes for CASSQPDPSTDTQYF.

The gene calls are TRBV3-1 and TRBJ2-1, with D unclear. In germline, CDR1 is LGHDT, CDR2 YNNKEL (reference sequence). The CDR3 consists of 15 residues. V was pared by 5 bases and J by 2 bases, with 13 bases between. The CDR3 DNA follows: TGTGCCAGCAGCGCTCTCGGAACTACCTACAATGAGCAGTTCTTC. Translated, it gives CASSALGTTYNEQFF.

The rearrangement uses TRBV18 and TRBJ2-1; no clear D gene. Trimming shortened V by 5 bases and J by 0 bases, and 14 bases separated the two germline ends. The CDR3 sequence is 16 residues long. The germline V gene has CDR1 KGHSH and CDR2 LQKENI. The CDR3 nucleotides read TGTGCCAGCTCAATGTACCAGGAAAGCTCCTACAATGAGCAGTTCTTC. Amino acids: CASSMYQESSYNEQFF.

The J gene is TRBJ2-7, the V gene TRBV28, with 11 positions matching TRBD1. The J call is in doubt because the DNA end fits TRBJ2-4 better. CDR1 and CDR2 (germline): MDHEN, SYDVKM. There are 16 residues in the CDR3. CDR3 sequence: CASSPTGQGDKNIQYF. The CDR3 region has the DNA TGTGCCAGCAGTCCGACGGGACAGGGGGACAAAAACATTCAGTACTTC.

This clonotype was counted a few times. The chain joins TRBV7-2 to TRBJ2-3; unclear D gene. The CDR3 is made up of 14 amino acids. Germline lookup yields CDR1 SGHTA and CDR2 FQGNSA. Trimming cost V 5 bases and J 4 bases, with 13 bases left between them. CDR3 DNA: TGTGCCAGCAGCCGTGCCGGGTTTGCAGATACGCAGTATTTT. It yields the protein CASSRAGFADTQYF.

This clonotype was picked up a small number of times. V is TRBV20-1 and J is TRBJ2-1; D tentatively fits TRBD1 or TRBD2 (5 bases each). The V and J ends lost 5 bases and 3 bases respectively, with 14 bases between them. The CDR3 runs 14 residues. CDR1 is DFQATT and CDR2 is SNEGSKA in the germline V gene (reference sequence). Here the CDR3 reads CSAARDAGYNEQFF. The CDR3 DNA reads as TGCAGTGCTGCCCGGGACGCCGGCTACAATGAGCAGTTCTTC.

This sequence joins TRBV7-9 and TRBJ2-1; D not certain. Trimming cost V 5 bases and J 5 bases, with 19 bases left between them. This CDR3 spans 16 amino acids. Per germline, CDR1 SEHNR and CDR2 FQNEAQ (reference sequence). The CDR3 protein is CASSPHVGWSNNEQFF. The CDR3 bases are TGTGCCAGCAGCCCCCATGTAGGCTGGAGTAACAATGAGCAGTTCTTC. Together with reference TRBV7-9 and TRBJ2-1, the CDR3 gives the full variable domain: DTGVSQNPRHKITKRGQNVTFRCDPISEHNRLYWYRQTLGQGPEFLTYFQNEAQLEKSRLLSDRFSAERPKGSFSTLEIQRTEQGDSAMYLCASSPHVGWSNNEQFFGPGTRLTVL.

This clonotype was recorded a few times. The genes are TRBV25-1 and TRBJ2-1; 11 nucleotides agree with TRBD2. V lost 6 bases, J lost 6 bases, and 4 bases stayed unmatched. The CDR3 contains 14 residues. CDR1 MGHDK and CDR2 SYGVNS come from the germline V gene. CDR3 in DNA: TGTGCCAGCAGAACTAGCGGGAGCAGCAATGAGCAGTTCTTC. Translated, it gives CASRTSGSSNEQFF.